The subject of this entry is one T cell receptor (beta chain). Its specificity is not known. This sample is drawn from a study of identical twins. Study-wide points: There was an excess of low generation probability in the out-of-frame alpha sequences that twins shared.

Using its own MiXCR run on the 5' RACE reads, TCRdb lists one record per CDR3 protein. The repertoire holds under 800,000 distinct CDR3 sequences, with 21% as singletons. This CDR3 contains 12 residues. Trimming removed 4 bases at V and 2 bases at J, with 8 bases between. CDR1 DFQATT and CDR2 SNEGSKA come from the germline V gene (reference sequence). This same sample was also taken into another study, of T cells expressing NK-cell markers.

This sequence joins TRBV20-1 and TRBJ2-5; no firm D call. This clonotype was sampled from a young woman in good health. Source material: PBMCs. The CDR3: CSAIQLQETQYF. In DNA form, the CDR3 reads TGCAGTGCTATACAGTTACAAGAGACCCAGTACTTC.